This T cell receptor beta chain is from a study of T-cell reconstitution after alpha-beta-depleted transplantation in children. In this sample, this clonotype turned up a few times. Its antigen remains unidentified. Study conclusions and caveats: Alpha-beta T cells present about two months after transplant were reported to originate from several hundred expanded graft clones. T-cell counts and diversity at one year post-transplant came mainly from newly produced T cells.

The TCRbeta library incorporated unique molecular identifiers. TCRdb itself ran the PCR reads through MiXCR, one entry per CDR3 protein. The sample yields 500,000 or so distinct CDR3 sequences, about an eighth seen once. Germline V gene data show CDR1 as LNHDA and CDR2 as SQIVND (reference sequence). Trimming removed 3 bases from V and 6 bases from J; junction bases left unmatched: 5. This CDR3 region has 15 residues. The TCR was taken from a female patient aged 2-9 years who had a stem cell transplant for aplastic anemia, so the T cells may come from the graft donor. The chain carries TRBV19 and TRBJ2-1; TRBD1 agrees at 10 bases. The sample was PBMCs, mostly from graft donor cells, taken 180 days after TCRalphabeta/CD19-depleted stem cell transplant. The CDR3 bases are TGTGCCAGTAGTATCCGGGGACAGGGGCCCAATGAGCAGTTCTTC. Translated: CASSIRGQGPNEQFF.